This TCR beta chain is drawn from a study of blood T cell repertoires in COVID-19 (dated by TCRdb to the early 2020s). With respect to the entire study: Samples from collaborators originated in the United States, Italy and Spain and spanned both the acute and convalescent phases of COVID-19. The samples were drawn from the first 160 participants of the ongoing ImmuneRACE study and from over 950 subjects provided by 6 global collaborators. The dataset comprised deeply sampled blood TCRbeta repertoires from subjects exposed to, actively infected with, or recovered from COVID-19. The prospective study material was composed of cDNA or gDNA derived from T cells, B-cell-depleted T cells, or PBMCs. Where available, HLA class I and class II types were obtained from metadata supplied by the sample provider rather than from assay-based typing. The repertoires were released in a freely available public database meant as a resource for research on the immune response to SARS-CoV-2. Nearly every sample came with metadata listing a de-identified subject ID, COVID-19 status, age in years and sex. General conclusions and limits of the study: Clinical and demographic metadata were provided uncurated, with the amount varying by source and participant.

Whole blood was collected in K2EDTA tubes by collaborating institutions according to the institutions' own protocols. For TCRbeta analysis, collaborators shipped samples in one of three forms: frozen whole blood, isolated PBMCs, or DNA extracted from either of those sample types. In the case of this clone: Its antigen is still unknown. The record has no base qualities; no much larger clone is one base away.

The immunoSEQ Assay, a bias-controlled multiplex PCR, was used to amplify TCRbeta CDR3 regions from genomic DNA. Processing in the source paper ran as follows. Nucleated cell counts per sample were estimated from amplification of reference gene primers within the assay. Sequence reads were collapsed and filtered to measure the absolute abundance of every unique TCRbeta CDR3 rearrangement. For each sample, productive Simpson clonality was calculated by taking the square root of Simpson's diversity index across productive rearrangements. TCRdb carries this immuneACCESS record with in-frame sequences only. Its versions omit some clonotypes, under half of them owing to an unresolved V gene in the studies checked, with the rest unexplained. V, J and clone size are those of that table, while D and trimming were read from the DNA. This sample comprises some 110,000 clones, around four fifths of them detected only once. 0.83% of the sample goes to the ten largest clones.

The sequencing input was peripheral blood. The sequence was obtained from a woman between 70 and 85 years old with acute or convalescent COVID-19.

The bases are TGTGCCAGCAGCCCCCGCGGGGGGCAAAGGGAAAAACTGTTTTTT. Its product reads: CASSPRGGQREKLFF. The chain couples TRBV6-5 to TRBJ1-4; the D region possibly corresponds to TRBD1 (6 bases align). Cut back by 6 bases and 8 bases, the V and J ends lie 19 bases apart. The germline V gene specifies MNHEY as CDR1 and SVGAGI as CDR2. The CDR3 has 15 amino acids, counting the end cysteine and phenylalanine. Left in the record is the CDR3 DNA by itself, 45 bases read in frame from the first base.